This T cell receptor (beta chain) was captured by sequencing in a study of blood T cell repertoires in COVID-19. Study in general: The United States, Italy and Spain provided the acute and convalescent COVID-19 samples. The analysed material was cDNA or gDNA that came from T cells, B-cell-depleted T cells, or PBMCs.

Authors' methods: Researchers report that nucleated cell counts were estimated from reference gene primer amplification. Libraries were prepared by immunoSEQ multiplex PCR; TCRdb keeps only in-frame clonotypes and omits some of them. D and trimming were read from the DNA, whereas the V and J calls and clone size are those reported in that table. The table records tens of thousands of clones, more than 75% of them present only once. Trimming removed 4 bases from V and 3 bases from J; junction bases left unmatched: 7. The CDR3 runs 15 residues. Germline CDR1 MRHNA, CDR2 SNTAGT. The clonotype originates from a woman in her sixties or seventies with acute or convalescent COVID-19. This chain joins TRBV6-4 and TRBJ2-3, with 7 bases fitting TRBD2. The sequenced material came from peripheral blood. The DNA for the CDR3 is TGTGCCAGCAGTGCCCAAGCGGGGCCGACAGATACGCAGTATTTT. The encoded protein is CASSAQAGPTDTQYF.